These T cell receptor beta chains were read from a single sample in a study of response to subunit inactivated influenza vaccine. Each CDR3 protein is one row after TCRdb ran MiXCR on the RT-PCR reads. Here the sample spans about 520,000 distinct CDR3 sequences, approximately 24% being singletons. The source was CD4+ T cells sorted from PBMCs, collected 5 to 6 days after vaccination. These receptors were obtained from a man between 45 and 60 years old who received an inactivated influenza vaccine. The CDR3 runs from the conserved cysteine through the conserved F or W. The D gene is left open where the match is weak. For some rows the clone size is stated as once, few or many, or as a class when expanded; others skip it.

V gene	J gene	D gene	clone size	CDR3 DNA	CDR3 protein
TRBV28	TRBJ2-3	-	many	TGTGCCAGCAGATCCTCGGGTAGCGGCACAGATACGCAGTATTTT	CASRSSGSGTDTQYF
TRBV20-1	TRBJ2-5	-	few	TGCAGTGCCCAGGATGGAATGGAGACCCAGTACTTC	CSAQDGMETQYF
TRBV7-9	TRBJ1-1	-	few	TGTGCCAGCAGCCGACGCCGGCCGGGACACCTGAACACTGAAGCTTTCTTT	CASSRRRPGHLNTEAFF
TRBV3-1	TRBJ1-2	TRBD1	many	TGTGCCAGCAGCCAGTCGACAGGGGATGGCTACACCTTC	CASSQSTGDGYTF
TRBV9	TRBJ2-7	TRBD2	-	TGTGCCAGCAGCATTTGGGGGGGGGGCGAGCAGTACTTC	CASSIWGGGEQYF
TRBV20-1	TRBJ1-1	-	few	TGCAGTGTTGTCCAGGGGAATGAAGCTTTCTTT	CSVVQGNEAFF
TRBV20-1	TRBJ2-7	TRBD2	few	TGCAGTGCCAATAGCGGGGGATTCTCCTACGAGCAGTACTTC	CSANSGGFSYEQYF
TRBV12-3/TRBV12-4	TRBJ1-1	-	few	TGTGCCAGCAGTTACCATACCGGGACGAGCAACACTGAAGCTTTCTTT	CASSYHTGTSNTEAFF
TRBV7-2	TRBJ2-2	-	-	TGTGCCAGCAGCCCCGACAGATACACCGGGGAGCTGTTTTTT	CASSPDRYTGELFF
TRBV4-2	TRBJ1-3	-	-	TGTGCCAGCAGCCAAGATTTACAGGAAAGTGGAAACACCATATATTTT	CASSQDLQESGNTIYF
TRBV20-1	TRBJ2-2	-	-	TGCAGTGCTAGCAGGGGCTGGGACACCGGGGAGCTGTTTTTT	CSASRGWDTGELFF
TRBV7-9	TRBJ1-3	-	few	TGTGCCAGCAGTGTCGGGGGCATAGACTCTGGAAACACCATATATTTT	CASSVGGIDSGNTIYF
TRBV7-2	TRBJ2-7	TRBD1	many	TGTGCCAGCAGCGACGGACAGGGAGGATCCTACGAGCAGTACTTC	CASSDGQGGSYEQYF